Listed below are T cell receptor beta chains from one sample, sequenced in a study of cytomegalovirus exposure and HLA in healthy donors. Repertoires were generated with immunoSEQ multiplex PCR, while TCRdb's copy carries only in-frame clones and drops some. Counted here are 95,000 to 130,000 clones, over 70% occurring once; the ten biggest clones make up more than 1.5%. The material sequenced was PBMCs. The receptors here all came from a woman younger than 30 in good health and CMV-seronegative. CDR3s include the opening cysteine and the closing phenylalanine or tryptophan. The D gene is left open where the match is weak. Clone size is stated in some rows and not others, as once, few, many or a class when expanded.

D gene	V gene	J gene	clone size	CDR3 protein	CDR3 DNA
-	TRBV6-1	TRBJ2-5	once	CASNIQGRDTETQYF	TGTGCCAGCAATATACAGGGACGGGACACAGAGACCCAGTACTTC
TRBD1	TRBV5-4	TRBJ1-1	few	CASSPTGENTEAFF	TGTGCCAGCAGCCCTACAGGGGAGAACACTGAAGCTTTCTTT
-	TRBV7-9	TRBJ1-6	-	CASSQGQGMGYNSPLHF	TGTGCCAGCAGTCAAGGTCAGGGTATGGGCTATAATTCACCCCTCCACTTT
-	TRBV9	TRBJ2-1	-	CASSATADGGRGYSNEQFF	TGTGCCAGCAGCGCCACCGCGGACGGCGGGCGGGGTTACTCCAATGAGCAGTTCTTC
TRBD1	TRBV5-1	TRBJ1-6	-	CASSLGQGSSYNSPLHF	TGCGCCAGCAGCCTAGGACAGGGGAGCTCCTATAATTCACCCCTCCACTTT
-	TRBV6-1	TRBJ1-1	-	CASSVGAMNTEAFF	TGTGCCAGCAGTGTTGGGGCTATGAACACTGAAGCTTTCTTT
-	TRBV28	TRBJ1-5	-	CASSPITGWANQPQHF	TGTGCCAGCAGTCCCATAACAGGGTGGGCCAATCAGCCCCAGCATTTT
TRBD1	TRBV7-9	TRBJ1-4	once	CASSKQGQTNEKLFF	TGTGCCAGCAGCAAACAGGGGCAAACTAATGAAAAACTGTTTTTT
TRBD1	TRBV28	TRBJ1-1	-	CASSFRRGTANTEAFF	TGTGCCAGCAGTTTCCGCCGCGGGACAGCAAACACTGAAGCTTTCTTT
TRBD1	TRBV4-1	TRBJ1-1	-	CASSQARQGVEAFF	TGCGCCAGCAGCCAAGCCCGACAGGGAGTTGAAGCTTTCTTT
TRBD2	TRBV4-2	TRBJ2-1	-	CATRLASIHGNEQFF	TGTGCCACCAGACTAGCGAGTATTCACGGCAATGAGCAGTTCTTC
TRBD1	TRBV27	TRBJ2-7	-	CASSFGQVNEQYF	TGTGCCAGCAGTTTTGGACAGGTAAACGAGCAGTACTTC
TRBD1	TRBV19	TRBJ2-1	-	CASSSYRGHTHNEQFF	TGTGCCAGTAGCTCTTACAGGGGACACACACACAATGAGCAGTTCTTC
TRBD1	TRBV30	TRBJ1-2	-	CAWRGDRYYGYTF	TGTGCCTGGAGGGGGGACAGATACTATGGCTACACCTTC
-	TRBV28	TRBJ1-4	-	CASTPHRGSNEKLFF	TGTGCCAGCACCCCCCATAGGGGGTCTAATGAAAAACTGTTTTTT
TRBD1	TRBV4-2	TRBJ1-1	-	CASSQTLPGQGIAEAFF	TGTGCCAGCAGCCAAACACTTCCGGGACAGGGGATAGCTGAAGCTTTCTTT
-	TRBV11-1	TRBJ2-1	-	CASSLGTANYNEQFF	TGTGCCAGCAGCTTAGGGACAGCGAATTACAATGAGCAGTTCTTC
-	TRBV29-1	TRBJ2-1	-	CSVTSGGGGEQFF	TGCAGCGTAACATCAGGGGGAGGCGGTGAGCAGTTCTTC
-	TRBV4-1	TRBJ2-5	once	CASSQGIRVGETQYF	TGCGCCAGCAGCCAAGGCATCCGGGTCGGAGAGACCCAGTACTTC
TRBD1	TRBV5-4	TRBJ2-3	-	CASSLVLGDRTDTQYF	TGTGCCAGCAGCTTGGTCTTGGGGGACAGGACAGATACGCAGTATTTT
-	TRBV4-1	TRBJ2-3	few	CASSQDIGRGNKDTQYF	TGCGCCAGCAGCCAAGATATCGGTAGGGGGAATAAAGATACGCAGTATTTT
TRBD1	TRBV6-5	TRBJ1-2	few	CASSYPGQNGYTF	TGTGCCAGCAGTTACCCGGGACAGAACGGCTACACCTTC
-	TRBV28	TRBJ1-2	-	CASSPPPDRVSMGGYTF	TGTGCCAGCAGTCCACCCCCGGACAGAGTCTCTATGGGCGGCTACACCTTC
-	TRBV6-1	TRBJ2-1	-	CASSETGGPYNEQFF	TGTGCCAGCAGTGAGACGGGGGGCCCCTACAATGAGCAGTTCTTC
TRBD2	TRBV2	TRBJ2-1	-	CASLGLAGGTSYNEQFF	TGTGCCAGCCTGGGACTAGCGGGGGGAACCTCCTACAATGAGCAGTTCTTC
TRBD1	TRBV15	TRBJ2-7	-	CATSKRQGYEQYF	TGTGCCACCAGCAAACGACAGGGTTACGAGCAGTACTTC
-	TRBV5-8	TRBJ1-6	-	CASSYLITGSLNSPLHF	TGTGCCAGCAGCTACCTGATAACAGGGTCCCTGAATTCACCCCTCCACTTT
TRBD1	TRBV5-1	TRBJ2-6	-	CASYTGVYSGANVLTF	TGCGCCAGCTATACAGGGGTTTATTCTGGGGCCAACGTCCTGACTTTC
-	TRBV28	TRBJ1-2	-	CASSFGGVLYGYTF	TGTGCCAGCAGTTTCGGAGGGGTGTTGTATGGCTACACCTTC
-	TRBV28	TRBJ1-2	-	CAVGLYGYTF	TGTGCGGTGGGGCTTTATGGCTACACCTTC
-	TRBV6-6	TRBJ2-7	-	CASSFGGEIDEQYF	TGTGCCAGCAGTTTTGGCGGAGAAATCGACGAGCAGTACTTC